This T cell receptor beta chain appears in the sequencing data of a study of molecular identifiers for immune sequencing clone quantification. Turning to the study itself: Replicates involved a five-way split of RNA from roughly 20,000 or 100,000 naive CD8 cells, with sequencing of four. Study-wide points: Researchers reportedly could pick up spiked Jurkat TCR RNA from one cell mixed into some 1 million naive cells. Identical TCR molecules can share a barcode, and this sharing could underestimate highly expanded clone sizes.

This clonotype has at least ten counts. Its antigen is undetermined. Preparation methods for the bulk TCR libraries were those previously described, with listed TCR primers. TCRdb reanalysed the PCR reads using MiXCR and keeps one entry per CDR3 protein. Of 40,000 to 45,000 distinct CDR3 sequences listed, around 21% are singletons. Sequencing used naive CD8+ T cells from blood, with Jurkat cell RNA spiked in. Subset denoted: FACS-sorted CD8+CD4-CCR7+CD45RA+ naive T cells. The receptor's source is a human donor in good health. Some libraries in this study had Jurkat cell RNA spiked in.

The CDR3 sequence is CASSLVGQGNYDGYTF. The CDR3 DNA reads TGTGCCAGCAGCTTAGTAGGACAGGGGAATTATGATGGCTACACCTTC. The chain carries TRBV7-6 and TRBJ1-2, with 9 positions matching TRBD1. Germline trimming cut 1 base from V and 6 bases from J; bases unmatched to any gene: 9. The CDR3 loop spans 16 amino acids. CDR1 SGHVS and CDR2 FNYEAQ come from the germline V gene.